The clone carrying this T cell receptor beta chain has just one count. This record belongs to a study of blood T cell repertoires in COVID-19. Study context: Sites across the United States, Italy and Spain contributed samples from acute and convalescent COVID-19.

Methods used by the authors: Amplification with reference gene primers provided the estimates of nucleated cell counts. Repertoires were generated with immunoSEQ multiplex PCR, while TCRdb's copy carries only in-frame clones and drops some. The V and J calls and clone size are taken from that table; D and trimming were inferred from the DNA. This table has approximately 100,000 clones, approximately 90% appearing once. Germline lookup yields CDR1 SNHLY and CDR2 FYNNEI. Trimming cost V 3 bases and J 0 bases, with 9 bases left between them. This CDR3 has 15 residues. The chain joins TRBV2 to TRBJ1-3; D gene unclear. The TCR comes from a human donor with COVID-19, enrolled during active disease. The donor label of this sample is uncertain. Input material: peripheral blood. The CDR3 spells CASSETRFSGNTIYF. For the CDR3, the DNA is TGTGCCAGCAGTGAGACACGGTTCTCTGGAAACACCATATATTTT. Full variable domain (rest looked up from reference TRBV2 and TRBJ1-3): EPEVTQTPSHQVTQMGQEVILRCVPISNHLYFYWYRQILGQKVEFLVSFYNNEISEKSEIFDDQFSVERPDGSNFTLKIRSTKLEDSAMYFCASSETRFSGNTIYFGEGSWLTVV.